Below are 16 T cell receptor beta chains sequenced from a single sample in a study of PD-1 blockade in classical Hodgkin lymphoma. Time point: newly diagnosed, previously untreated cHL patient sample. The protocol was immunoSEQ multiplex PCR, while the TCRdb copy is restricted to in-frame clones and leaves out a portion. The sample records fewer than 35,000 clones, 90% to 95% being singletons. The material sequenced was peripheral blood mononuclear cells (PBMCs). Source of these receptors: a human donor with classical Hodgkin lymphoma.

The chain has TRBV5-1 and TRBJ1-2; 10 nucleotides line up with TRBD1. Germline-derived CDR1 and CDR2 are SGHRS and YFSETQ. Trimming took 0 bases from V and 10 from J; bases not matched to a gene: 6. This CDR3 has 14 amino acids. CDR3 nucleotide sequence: TGCGCCAGCAGCTTGGCTTTTGGGACAGGGGTCTACACCTTC. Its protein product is CASSLAFGTGVYTF.

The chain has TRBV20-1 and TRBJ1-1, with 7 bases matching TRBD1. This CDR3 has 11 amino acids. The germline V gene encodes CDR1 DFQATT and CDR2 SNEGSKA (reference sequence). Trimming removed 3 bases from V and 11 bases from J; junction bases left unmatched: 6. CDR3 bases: TGCAGTGCTAGGGGAAGGGGGCATGCTTTCTTT. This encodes CSARGRGHAFF.

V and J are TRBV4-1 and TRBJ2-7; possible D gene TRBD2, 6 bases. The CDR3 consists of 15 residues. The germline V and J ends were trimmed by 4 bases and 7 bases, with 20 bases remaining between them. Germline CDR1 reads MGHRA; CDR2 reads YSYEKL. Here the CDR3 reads CASSPLAVRSVEQYF. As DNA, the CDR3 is TGCGCCAGCAGCCCCTTAGCGGTCCGATCAGTGGAGCAGTACTTC.

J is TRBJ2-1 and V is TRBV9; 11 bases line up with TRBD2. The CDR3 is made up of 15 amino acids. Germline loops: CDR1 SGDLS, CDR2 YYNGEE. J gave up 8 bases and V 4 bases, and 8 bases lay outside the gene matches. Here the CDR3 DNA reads TGTGCCAGCAGCCACGGTGGGACTAGCGGCGATGAGCAGTTCTTC. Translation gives CASSHGGTSGDEQFF.

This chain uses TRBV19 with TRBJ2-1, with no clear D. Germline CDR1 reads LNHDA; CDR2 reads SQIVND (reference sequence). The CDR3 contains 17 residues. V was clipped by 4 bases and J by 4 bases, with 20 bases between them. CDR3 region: CASSSFGQAVKYNEQFF. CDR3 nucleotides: TGTGCCAGTAGTAGTTTCGGGCAGGCCGTAAAATACAATGAGCAGTTCTTC.

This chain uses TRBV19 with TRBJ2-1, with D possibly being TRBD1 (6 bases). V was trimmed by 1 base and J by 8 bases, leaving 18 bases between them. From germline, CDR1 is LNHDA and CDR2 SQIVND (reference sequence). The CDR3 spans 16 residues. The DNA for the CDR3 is TGTGCCAGTAGTATAGTGTGGGGGACACTCTCATATGAGCAGTTCTTC. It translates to CASSIVWGTLSYEQFF.

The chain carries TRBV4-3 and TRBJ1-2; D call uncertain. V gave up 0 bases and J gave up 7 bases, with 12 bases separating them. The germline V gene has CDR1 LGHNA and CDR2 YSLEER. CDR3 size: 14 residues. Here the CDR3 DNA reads TGCGCCAGCAGCCAAGATCTAACTGGGGTTGGCTACACCTTC. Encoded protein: CASSQDLTGVGYTF.

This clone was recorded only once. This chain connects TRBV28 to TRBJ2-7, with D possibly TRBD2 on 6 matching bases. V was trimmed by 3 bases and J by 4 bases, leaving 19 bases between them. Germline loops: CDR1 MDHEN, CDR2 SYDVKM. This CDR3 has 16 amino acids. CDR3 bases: TGTGCCAGCAGTTTCACCCTTGCGGGATTATCTTACGAGCAGTACTTC. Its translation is CASSFTLAGLSYEQYF.

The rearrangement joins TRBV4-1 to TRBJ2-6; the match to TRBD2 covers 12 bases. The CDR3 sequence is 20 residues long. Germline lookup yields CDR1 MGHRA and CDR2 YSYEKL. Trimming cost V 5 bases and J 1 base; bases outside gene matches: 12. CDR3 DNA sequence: TGCGCCAGCAGCAGTAGGCCGACTAGCGGGAGTAGGTCTGGGGCCAACGTCCTGACTTTC. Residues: CASSSRPTSGSRSGANVLTF.

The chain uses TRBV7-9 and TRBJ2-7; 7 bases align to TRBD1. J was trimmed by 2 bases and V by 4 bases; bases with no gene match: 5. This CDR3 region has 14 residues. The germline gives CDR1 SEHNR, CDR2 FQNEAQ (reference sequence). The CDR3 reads CASSSRDSTYEQYF. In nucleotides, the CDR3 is TGTGCCAGCAGCTCCCGGGACAGCACCTACGAGCAGTACTTC.

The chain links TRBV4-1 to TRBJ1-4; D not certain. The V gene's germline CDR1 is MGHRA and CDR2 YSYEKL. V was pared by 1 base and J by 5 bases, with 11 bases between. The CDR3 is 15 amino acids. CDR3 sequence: CASSQGWLLNEKLFF. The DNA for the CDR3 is TGCGCCAGCAGCCAAGGGTGGCTGCTCAATGAAAAACTGTTTTTT.

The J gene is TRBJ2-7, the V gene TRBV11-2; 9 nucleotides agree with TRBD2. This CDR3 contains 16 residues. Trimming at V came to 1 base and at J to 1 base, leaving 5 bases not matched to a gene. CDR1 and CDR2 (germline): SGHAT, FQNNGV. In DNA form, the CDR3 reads TGTGCCAGCAGCTTAGTCTTGCGGGGGGGTTCCTACGAGCAGTACTTC. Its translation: CASSLVLRGGSYEQYF.

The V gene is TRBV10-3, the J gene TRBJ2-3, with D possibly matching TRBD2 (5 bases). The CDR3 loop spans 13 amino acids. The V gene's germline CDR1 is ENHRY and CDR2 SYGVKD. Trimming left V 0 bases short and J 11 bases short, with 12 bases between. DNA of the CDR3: TGTGCCATCAGTGAGTCTGGGCTAGCAGTGCAGTATTTT. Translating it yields CAISESGLAVQYF.

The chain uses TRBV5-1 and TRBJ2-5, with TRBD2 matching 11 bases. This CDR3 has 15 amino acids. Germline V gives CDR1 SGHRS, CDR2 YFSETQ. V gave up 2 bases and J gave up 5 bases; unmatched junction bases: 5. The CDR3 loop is CASSFPTSGVETQYF. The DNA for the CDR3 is TGCGCCAGCAGCTTCCCGACTAGCGGGGTCGAGACCCAGTACTTC.

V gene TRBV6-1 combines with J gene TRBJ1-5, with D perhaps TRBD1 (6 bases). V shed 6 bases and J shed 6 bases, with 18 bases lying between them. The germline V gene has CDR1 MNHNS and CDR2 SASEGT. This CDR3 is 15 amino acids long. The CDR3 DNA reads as TGTGCCAGCAGAAAGAACGTCAGGGGAATTCAGCCCCAGCATTTT. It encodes CASRKNVRGIQPQHF.

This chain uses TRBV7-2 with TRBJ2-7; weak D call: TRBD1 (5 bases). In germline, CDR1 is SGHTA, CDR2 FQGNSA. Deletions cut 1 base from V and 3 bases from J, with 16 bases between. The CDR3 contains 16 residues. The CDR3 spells CASSLGSIYDSYEQYF. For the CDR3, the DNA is TGTGCCAGCAGCTTAGGCTCTATTTACGACAGCTACGAGCAGTACTTC.